The clone carrying this T cell receptor beta chain showed up many times. Its cognate antigen is unknown. The sample comes from a study of T cells in Graves' hyperthyroidism and ophthalmopathy. Study-wide findings and caveats: For ophthalmopathy, model prediction preceded onset by a median roughly 6.3 months.

CDR3 length: 14 residues. Deletions cut 5 bases from V and 5 bases from J, with 15 bases between. Amplification targeted TCR beta CDR3 regions from RNA transcripts. The primer set for the first-round RT-PCR of the TCR CDR3 was HTBI. MiXCR, run by TCRdb on the multiplex PCR reads, gives a single entry per CDR3 protein. The sample lists 560,000 or so distinct CDR3 sequences, less than 20% occurring once. Clinical symptoms, serum thyroxine and TRAb, thyroid ultrasound and orbital computed tomography were used for the diagnoses. V and J are TRBV12-3 or TRBV12-4 and TRBJ2-5; no definite D call. The sequence derives from a man aged 40-55 years with Graves' ophthalmopathy. The specimen sequenced was blood. CDR3 nucleotide sequence: TGTGCCAGCAGTAGGGTAGAGGTGAGGGAGACCCAGTACTTC. It specifies CASSRVEVRETQYF.